This record concerns one T cell receptor beta chain sequence. Its specificity is not known. Investigators separated out CD4+ T cells once approximately 11 days of culture had passed. Each participant was given two doses of one vaccine (BNT162b2 or mRNA-1273). The sample is drawn from a study of vaccination effects on CD4 cells after COVID-19. Produced via immunoSEQ multiplex PCR; TCRdb's table is partial and in-frame only. The data contain 70,000 or so clones, nearly 75% of them singletons. The ends were cut back, 0 bases at V and 1 base at J, with 3 bases in the middle. There are 13 residues in the CDR3. Per the germline V gene, CDR1 is SEHNR and CDR2 is FQNEAQ (reference sequence).

This sequence joins TRBV7-9 and TRBJ1-2; D is ambiguous. This sequence originates from a human donor who received a COVID-19 vaccine. The material sequenced was CD4+ T cells from PBMCs cultured without peptide, taken after COVID-19 vaccination. The CDR3: CASSLALNYGYTF. In nucleotides, the CDR3 is TGTGCCAGCAGCTTAGCTCTTAACTATGGCTACACCTTC.